These 27 T cell receptor beta chains originate from one sample sequenced in a study of response to subunit inactivated influenza vaccine. TCRdb re-derived calls from the RT-PCR reads in MiXCR, one entry per CDR3 protein. Of roughly 500,000 distinct CDR3 sequences in the sample, around a quarter are singletons; the top ten hold approximately 3%. The same sample was also studied in work on T cells expressing NK-cell markers. That report notes: UMI-tagged 5'RACE template switching yielded the TCR beta cDNA.

The specimen was CD4+ T cells sorted from PBMCs, collected about 11 days after vaccination. These receptors were collected from a man aged 50 or older who received an inactivated influenza vaccine.

This clonotype appeared a few times. The chain uses TRBV12-3 or TRBV12-4 and TRBJ1-4, with D possibly matching TRBD1 (5 bases). The CDR3 has 13 residues. Trimming pared 9 bases from V and 5 bases from J, leaving 13 bases between. CDR3 loop: CASTTAGNEKLFF. The CDR3 nucleotides are TGTGCCAGTACGACAGCCGGAAATGAAAAACTGTTTTTT.

The gene calls are TRBV5-1 and TRBJ2-3; D perhaps matches TRBD2 (7 bases). CDR1 SGHRS and CDR2 YFSETQ come from the germline V gene. This CDR3 contains 15 residues. V was trimmed by 6 bases and J by 0 bases, leaving 14 bases between them. Here the CDR3 DNA reads TGCGCCAGCAAGGGTGCGGGGGCTAGCACAGATACGCAGTATTTT. It translates to CASKGAGASTDTQYF.

This clonotype has at least ten counts. The rearrangement joins TRBV29-1 to TRBJ2-1; 11 bases map to TRBD2. Losses at the gene ends were 7 bases for V and 12 bases for J; bases not matched to a gene: 17. CDR1 and CDR2 (germline): SQVTM, ANQGSEA. CDR3 size: 15 residues. CDR3 DNA sequence: TGCAGCGCAGAGGTTCCGGGACTAGCGGTTAGAGGGCAGTTCTTC. It encodes CSAEVPGLAVRGQFF.

At least ten counts were recorded for this clonotype. The gene calls are TRBV21-1 and TRBJ2-7; the tabulated D call, TRBD1, remains unverified against the DNA. TRBV21-1 is a listed pseudogene. The CDR3 loop spans 12 amino acids. The CDR3 loop is CASSGQGYEQYF. The CDR3 DNA reads TGTGCCAGCAGTGGACAGGGCTACGAGCAGTACTTC.

V and J are TRBV4-3 and TRBJ2-7; D unclear. The V and J ends lost 0 bases and 6 bases respectively, with 9 bases between them. The CDR3 covers 13 residues. The V gene's germline CDR1 is LGHNA and CDR2 YSLEER. The CDR3 sequence: CASSQEGGLEQYF. The CDR3 DNA follows: TGCGCCAGCAGCCAAGAGGGTGGTCTCGAGCAGTACTTC.

About this clonotype: An end of the junction does not agree with germline; a read error may underlie this. The chain is built from TRBV20-1 and TRBJ2-5; TRBD2 matches 10 bases. CDR1 and CDR2 (germline): DFQATT, SNEGSKA (reference sequence). The CDR3 is 15 residues long. In DNA form, the CDR3 reads TGTAGTGTAACATGGACTAGCGGTTGGCAAGAGACCCAGTACTTC. Its protein product is CSVTWTSGWQETQYF.

The rearrangement uses TRBV7-2 and TRBJ2-7; TRBD2 might be the D (6 bases). CDR1 is SGHTA and CDR2 is FQGNSA in the germline V gene. The CDR3 is made up of 15 amino acids. Trimming removed 0 bases at V and 0 bases at J, with 9 bases between. CDR3 in DNA: TGTGCCAGCAGCTTAGCAAGGGACTCCTCCTACGAGCAGTACTTC. Translating gives CASSLARDSSYEQYF.

The chain links TRBV4-3 to TRBJ2-3; 7 bases match TRBD2. The CDR3 consists of 15 residues. Germline V gene sequence: CDR1 LGHNA, CDR2 YSLEER. V gave up 3 bases and J gave up 9 bases; unmatched junction bases: 12. CDR3 amino acids: CASSQEAGPPGTQYF. CDR3 in DNA: TGCGCCAGCAGCCAGGAAGCGGGACCCCCAGGGACGCAGTATTTT.

This clonotype turned up a few times. The chain recombines TRBV5-1 with TRBJ2-5; 7 bases fit TRBD2. Trimming removed 2 bases from V and 4 bases from J; junction bases left unmatched: 8. The CDR3 is made up of 15 amino acids. Germline V gene lookup returns CDR1 SGHRS and CDR2 YFSETQ. This CDR3 is CASSFKLANPETQYF. The CDR3 DNA reads as TGCGCCAGCAGCTTTAAACTAGCGAACCCAGAGACCCAGTACTTC.

The chain joins TRBV5-1 to TRBJ2-7, with D perhaps being TRBD1 or TRBD2 (7 bases each). V shed 4 bases and J shed 3 bases, with 17 bases lying between them. Germline V gives CDR1 SGHRS, CDR2 YFSETQ. CDR3 length: 15 amino acids. The CDR3 region is CASSKRDSPLYEQYF. CDR3 in DNA: TGCGCCAGCAGCAAGCGGGACAGTCCCCTCTACGAGCAGTACTTC. Using reference TRBV5-1 and TRBJ2-7 for the parts outside the CDR3, the full variable domain is KAGVTQTPRYLIKTRGQQVTLSCSPISGHRSVSWYQQTPGQGLQFLFEYFSETQRNKGNFPGRFSGRQFSNSRSEMNVSTLELGDSALYLCASSKRDSPLYEQYFGPGTRLTVT.

This clonotype was seen ten or more times. The V and J genes are TRBV3-1 and TRBJ2-7, with D hard to call. Looked up from germline, CDR1 is LGHDT and CDR2 is YNNKEL (reference sequence). This CDR3 region has 11 residues. Trimming removed 1 base at V and 6 bases at J, with 4 bases between. The CDR3 loop is CASSQGIEQYF. The CDR3 bases are TGTGCCAGCAGCCAAGGGATCGAGCAGTACTTC.

The CDR3 here is CASSSGLAGFEQFF. Written as DNA, the CDR3 is TGTGCCAGCAGCTCGGGACTAGCGGGTTTCGAGCAGTTCTTC. The chain employs TRBV3-1 and TRBJ2-1, with 12 bases matching TRBD2. Germline lookup yields CDR1 LGHDT and CDR2 YNNKEL (reference sequence). The V gene end was trimmed by 5 bases and the J gene end by 10 bases; junction bases not matched to a gene: 6. There are 14 residues in the CDR3.

This clonotype has just a few counts. The chain recombines TRBV12-3 or TRBV12-4 with TRBJ2-7, with 11 bases matching TRBD1. The CDR3 runs 16 residues. With 7 bases clipped from V and 9 bases from J, the junction kept 17 bases outside the gene matches. CDR3: CASTRSMGQGVYGQYF. The CDR3 DNA sequence: TGTGCCAGCACTAGGAGTATGGGACAGGGGGTATATGGGCAGTACTTC.

The chain employs TRBV7-2 and TRBJ2-1; no firm D call. The CDR3 runs 13 residues. Germline CDR1 SGHTA, CDR2 FQGNSA. V was trimmed by 5 bases and J by 5 bases, leaving 10 bases between them. CDR3 residues: CASSVTQHNEQFF. The CDR3 DNA is TGTGCCAGCAGCGTAACACAGCACAATGAGCAGTTCTTC.

This clonotype has ten or more counts. The rearrangement uses TRBV4-1 and TRBJ1-5, with D tentatively TRBD1 (5 bases). Germline CDR1 MGHRA, CDR2 YSYEKL. Trimming removed 4 bases at V and 0 bases at J, with 7 bases between. This CDR3 comprises 14 residues. This chain's CDR3 is CASSPGHSNQPQHF. The CDR3 nucleotides are TGCGCCAGCAGCCCCGGACATAGCAATCAGCCCCAGCATTTT.

V and J are TRBV20-1 and TRBJ1-4; the D is unclear. This CDR3 is 14 amino acids long. Trimming shortened V by 6 bases and J by 8 bases, and 19 bases separated the two germline ends. Germline loops: CDR1 DFQATT, CDR2 SNEGSKA (reference sequence). The chain's CDR3 is CSALATVDQEKLFF. DNA of the CDR3: TGCAGTGCCCTGGCTACAGTTGACCAGGAAAAACTGTTTTTT.

The chain recombines TRBV20-1 with TRBJ2-6; 8 nucleotides align to TRBD1. In germline, CDR1 is DFQATT, CDR2 SNEGSKA (reference sequence). Unmatched junction bases numbered 10, after V lost 6 bases and J lost 0 bases. The CDR3 extends over 17 amino acids. The CDR3 loop reads CSAPDRGSASGANVLTF. As DNA, the CDR3 is TGCAGTGCCCCCGACAGGGGTTCCGCCTCTGGGGCCAACGTCCTGACTTTC.

This clonotype was observed at least ten times. This CDR3 is CASSLHGTLADQPQHF. The CDR3 DNA follows: TGTGCCAGCAGCTTACACGGGACTTTAGCGGATCAGCCCCAGCATTTT. The chain combines TRBV7-8 with TRBJ1-5; D possibly corresponds to TRBD1 (5 bases). Trimming removed 2 bases from V and 5 bases from J, with 16 bases in between. CDR1 SGHVS and CDR2 FQNEAQ come from the germline V gene. The length of the CDR3 is 16 residues.

The genes are TRBV15 and TRBJ1-6; a possible D gene is TRBD1 (6 bases). The V gene lost 5 bases and the J gene lost 9 bases, with 17 bases spanning the gap. This CDR3 is 15 amino acids long. In germline, CDR1 is LNHNV, CDR2 YYDKDF (reference sequence). Written as DNA, the CDR3 is TGTGCCACCAGCCCAAGGCAGGGGCAAGGTTCACCCCTCCACTTT. Encoded protein: CATSPRQGQGSPLHF.

The chain uses TRBV27 and TRBJ2-1; a weak D match, TRBD1 (6 bases). Germline lookup yields CDR1 MNHEY and CDR2 SMNVEV (reference sequence). This CDR3 spans 17 amino acids. Trimming pared 5 bases from V and 4 bases from J, leaving 21 bases between. CDR3 residues: CASSPPRGILNYNEQFF. Written as DNA, the CDR3 is TGTGCCAGCAGTCCCCCGAGGGGGATCCTCAATTACAATGAGCAGTTCTTC.

The chain has TRBV20-1 and TRBJ2-1; 9 bases map to TRBD1. V dropped 5 bases and J dropped 5; count of bases not matched to a gene: 7. This CDR3 is 14 amino acids long. The germline V gene encodes CDR1 DFQATT and CDR2 SNEGSKA (reference sequence). CDR3 in DNA: TGCAGTGCTGACCGGGACAGGGCTGACAATGAGCAGTTCTTC. It is translated as CSADRDRADNEQFF.

J is TRBJ2-7 and V is TRBV9; 11 bases match TRBD2. Germline-derived CDR1 and CDR2 are SGDLS and YYNGEE. V gave up 4 bases and J gave up 2 bases; unmatched junction bases: 5. The CDR3 spans 15 residues. This CDR3 reads CASSQGLAETYEQYF. The CDR3 nucleotides are TGTGCCAGCAGCCAGGGACTAGCGGAGACCTACGAGCAGTACTTC.

V is TRBV20-1 and J is TRBJ2-5, with unresolved D. Per germline, CDR1 DFQATT and CDR2 SNEGSKA (reference sequence). The CDR3 runs to 13 residues. Deletions cut 0 bases from V and 3 bases from J, with 8 bases between. The CDR3 loop is CSARDLGEETQYF. CDR3 sequence (DNA): TGCAGTGCTAGAGACCTTGGAGAAGAGACCCAGTACTTC.

This rearrangement joins TRBV7-2 to TRBJ1-2; 12 bases match TRBD1. Looked up from germline, CDR1 is SGHTA and CDR2 is FQGNSA. CDR3 length: 16 amino acids. Trimming took 6 bases from V and 4 from J; bases not matched to a gene: 9. The CDR3 sequence: CASRAGTGGLAYGYTF. The CDR3 DNA reads as TGTGCCAGCAGGGCCGGGACAGGGGGCCTTGCCTATGGCTACACCTTC.

The chain has TRBV5-1 and TRBJ1-6; 7 nucleotides agree with TRBD1. The germline gives CDR1 SGHRS, CDR2 YFSETQ. V gave up 4 bases and J gave up 3 bases; unmatched junction bases: 4. The length of the CDR3 is 15 residues. CDR3 sequence: CASSAGQIYNSPLHF. CDR3 DNA: TGCGCCAGCAGCGCGGGACAGATCTATAATTCACCCCTCCACTTT.

This chain links TRBV6-1 with TRBJ2-3; 9 bases match TRBD2. The junction had 4 bases not matched to a gene; V was cut back by 2 bases and J by 4 bases. The germline V gene has CDR1 MNHNS and CDR2 SASEGT. There are 15 residues in the CDR3. The CDR3 reads CASSERGGGADTQYF. DNA for the CDR3: TGTGCCAGCAGTGAAAGGGGCGGGGGGGCAGATACGCAGTATTTT.

This clonotype appeared a few times. The chain is built from TRBV29-1 and TRBJ2-4; 7 bases are shared with TRBD1. With V trimmed by 7 bases and J by 4 bases, 7 bases remained unmatched. Germline CDR1 is SQVTM and CDR2 is ANQGSEA. The CDR3 is made up of 13 amino acids. CDR3 region: CSATGQLKNIQYF. CDR3 DNA sequence: TGCAGCGCAACGGGACAGCTTAAAAACATTCAGTACTTC.